This TCR beta chain was observed in a study of shared clonotypes between healthy human individuals. Overall study context: There were three CD4 naive, three CD4 memory, two CD8 naive and one CD8 memory plates per donor.

As defined, naive CD8 cells were CD45RO-negative and positively selected for CCR7, with terminally differentiated effector memory CD45RA+ cells excluded. The donors, healthy adults who were HIV-negative, had experienced no recent acute infections or vaccinations. In germline, CDR1 is SGDLS, CDR2 YYNGEE. With 1 base removed from V and 7 bases from J, the gap between germline ends came to 3 bases. This CDR3 is 11 amino acids long. In this sample, this clone turned up once. What it recognizes is unknown. Other DNA variants within this sample encode the same CDR3. Study-wide findings and caveats: The sharing of around 5% of naive CD4 clonotypes was seen across a few donors. The expectation was that sequencing depth would affect clonotype sharing among donors.

Sequencing used immunoSEQ multiplex PCR; TCRdb keeps in-frame clones, though not all of them. The table has over 2,000,000 clones, roughly 93% seen once. The rearrangement links TRBV9 to TRBJ2-1; D uncertain. The source of this sequence is a young man in good health. Some clones in this sample may be carry-over from other donors' samples. The specimen was naive CD8+ T cells from PBMCs. The CDR3 DNA follows: TGTGCCAGCAGCGTAAGGAATGAGCAGTTCTTC. Encoded protein: CASSVRNEQFF.